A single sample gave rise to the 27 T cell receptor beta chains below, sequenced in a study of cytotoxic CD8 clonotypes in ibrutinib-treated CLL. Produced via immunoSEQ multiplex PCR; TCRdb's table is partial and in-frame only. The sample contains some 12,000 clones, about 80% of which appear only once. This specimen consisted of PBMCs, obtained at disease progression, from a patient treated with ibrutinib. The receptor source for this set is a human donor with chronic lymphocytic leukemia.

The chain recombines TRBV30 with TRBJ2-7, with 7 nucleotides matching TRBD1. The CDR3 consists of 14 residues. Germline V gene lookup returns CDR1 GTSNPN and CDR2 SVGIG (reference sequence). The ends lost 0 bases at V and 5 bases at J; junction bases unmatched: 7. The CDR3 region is CAWSVNRGMNEQYF. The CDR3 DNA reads TGTGCCTGGAGTGTTAACAGGGGTATGAACGAGCAGTACTTC.

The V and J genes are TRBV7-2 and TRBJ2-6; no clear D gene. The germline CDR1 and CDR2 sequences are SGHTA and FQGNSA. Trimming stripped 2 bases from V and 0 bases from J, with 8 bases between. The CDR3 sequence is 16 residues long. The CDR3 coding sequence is TGTGCCAGCAGCTTAAAGGTCCGCTCTGGGGCCAACGTCCTGACTTTC. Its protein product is CASSLKVRSGANVLTF.

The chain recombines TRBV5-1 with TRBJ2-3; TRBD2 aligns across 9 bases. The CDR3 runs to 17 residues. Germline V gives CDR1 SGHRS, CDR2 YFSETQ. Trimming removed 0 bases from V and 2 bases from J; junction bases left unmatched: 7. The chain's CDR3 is CASSLEASGTHTDTQYF. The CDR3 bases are TGCGCCAGCAGCTTGGAGGCTAGCGGGACGCACACAGATACGCAGTATTTT.

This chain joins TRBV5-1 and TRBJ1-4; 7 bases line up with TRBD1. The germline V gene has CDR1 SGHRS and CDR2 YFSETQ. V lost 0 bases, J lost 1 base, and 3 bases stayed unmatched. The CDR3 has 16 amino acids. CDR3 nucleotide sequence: TGCGCCAGCAGCTTGGGAAGACAGGGAACTAATGAAAAACTGTTTTTT. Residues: CASSLGRQGTNEKLFF. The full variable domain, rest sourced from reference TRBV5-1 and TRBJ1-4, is KAGVTQTPRYLIKTRGQQVTLSCSPISGHRSVSWYQQTPGQGLQFLFEYFSETQRNKGNFPGRFSGRQFSNSRSEMNVSTLELGDSALYLCASSLGRQGTNEKLFFGSGTQLSVL.

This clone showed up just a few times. The CDR3: CAWSLGGDQPQHF. In nucleotides, the CDR3 is TGTGCCTGGAGTCTCGGGGGCGATCAGCCCCAGCATTTT. This chain links TRBV30 with TRBJ1-5; D is possibly TRBD1 (6 bases). The CDR3 length is 13 residues. V gave up 2 bases and J gave up 5 bases, with 10 bases separating them. Germline lookup yields CDR1 GTSNPN and CDR2 SVGIG (reference sequence).

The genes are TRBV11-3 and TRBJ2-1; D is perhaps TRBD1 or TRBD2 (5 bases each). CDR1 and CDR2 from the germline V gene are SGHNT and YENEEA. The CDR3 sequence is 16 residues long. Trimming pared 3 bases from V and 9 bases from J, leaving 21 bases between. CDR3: CASSFNRDLRGGEQFF. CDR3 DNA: TGTGCCAGCAGCTTCAACCGGGACCTAAGAGGTGGTGAGCAGTTCTTC.

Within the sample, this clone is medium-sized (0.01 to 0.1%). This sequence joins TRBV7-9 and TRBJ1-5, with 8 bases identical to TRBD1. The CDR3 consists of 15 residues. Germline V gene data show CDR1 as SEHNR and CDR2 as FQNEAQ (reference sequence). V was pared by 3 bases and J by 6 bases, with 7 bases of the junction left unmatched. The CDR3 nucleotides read TGTGCCAGCAGCTTTGACAGGGGACGGGTTCAGCCCCAGCATTTT. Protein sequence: CASSFDRGRVQPQHF.

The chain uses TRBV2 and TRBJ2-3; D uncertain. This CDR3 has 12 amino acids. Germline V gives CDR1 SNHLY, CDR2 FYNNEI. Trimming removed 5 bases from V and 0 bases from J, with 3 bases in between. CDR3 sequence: CASSYSTDTQYF. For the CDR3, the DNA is TGTGCCAGCAGTTACAGCACAGATACGCAGTATTTT.

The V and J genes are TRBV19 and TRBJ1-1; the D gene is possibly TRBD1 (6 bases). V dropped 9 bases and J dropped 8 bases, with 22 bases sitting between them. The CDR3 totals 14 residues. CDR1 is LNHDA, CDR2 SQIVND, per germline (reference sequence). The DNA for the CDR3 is TGTGCCAGCACCCCGGGCGGGACACGCCACGAAGCTTTCTTT. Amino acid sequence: CASTPGGTRHEAFF.

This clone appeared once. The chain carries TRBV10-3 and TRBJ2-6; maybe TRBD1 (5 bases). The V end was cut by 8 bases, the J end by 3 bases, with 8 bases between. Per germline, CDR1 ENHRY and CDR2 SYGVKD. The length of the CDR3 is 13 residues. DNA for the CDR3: TGTGCCATCCGCAGGGATGGGGCCAACGTCCTGACTTTC. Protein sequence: CAIRRDGANVLTF.

The CDR3 spells CASSLASGGAYNEQFF. The CDR3 coding sequence is TGTGCCAGCAGCTTAGCTAGCGGGGGGGCCTACAATGAGCAGTTCTTC. The rearrangement joins TRBV7-3 to TRBJ2-1; 12 bases align to TRBD2. This CDR3 is built from 16 residues. V trimming: 2 bases; J trimming: 2 bases; junction bases outside the gene matches: 1. Germline V gene data show CDR1 as SGHTA and CDR2 as FQGTGA.

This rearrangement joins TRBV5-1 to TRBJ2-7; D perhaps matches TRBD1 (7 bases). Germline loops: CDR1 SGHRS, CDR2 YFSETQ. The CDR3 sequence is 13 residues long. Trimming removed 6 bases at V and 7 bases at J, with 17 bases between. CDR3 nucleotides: TGCGCCAGCACAGGAGGGGGCGGAGGGGAGCAGTACTTC. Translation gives CASTGGGGGEQYF.

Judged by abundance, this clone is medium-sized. CDR3 sequence (DNA): TGCGCCAGCAGCATAAAAACAGGGTCGGACACTGAAGCTTTCTTT. This encodes CASSIKTGSDTEAFF. The V and J genes are TRBV5-1 and TRBJ1-1, with D tentatively TRBD1 (6 bases). Germline V gives CDR1 SGHRS, CDR2 YFSETQ. This CDR3 spans 15 amino acids. Trimming shortened V by 4 bases and J by 3 bases, and 16 bases separated the two germline ends.

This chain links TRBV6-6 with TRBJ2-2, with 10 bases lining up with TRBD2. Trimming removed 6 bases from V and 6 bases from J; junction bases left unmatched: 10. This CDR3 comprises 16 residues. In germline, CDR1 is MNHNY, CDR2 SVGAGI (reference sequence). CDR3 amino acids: CASSLFIAGGPGELFF. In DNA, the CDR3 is TGTGCCAGCAGCCTCTTCATAGCGGGAGGTCCCGGGGAGCTGTTTTTT.

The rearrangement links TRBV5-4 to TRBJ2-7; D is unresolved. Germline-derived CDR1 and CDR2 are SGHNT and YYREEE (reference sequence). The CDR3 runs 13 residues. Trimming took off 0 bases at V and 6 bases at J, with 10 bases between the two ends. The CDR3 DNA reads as TGTGCCAGCAGCTTGGACAGAATCTCCGAGCAGTACTTC. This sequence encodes CASSLDRISEQYF.

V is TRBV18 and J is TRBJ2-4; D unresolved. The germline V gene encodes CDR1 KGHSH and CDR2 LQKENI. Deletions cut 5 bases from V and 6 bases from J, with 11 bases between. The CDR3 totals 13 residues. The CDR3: CASSASDGNIQYF. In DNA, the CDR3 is TGTGCCAGCTCAGCCTCGGATGGAAACATTCAGTACTTC.

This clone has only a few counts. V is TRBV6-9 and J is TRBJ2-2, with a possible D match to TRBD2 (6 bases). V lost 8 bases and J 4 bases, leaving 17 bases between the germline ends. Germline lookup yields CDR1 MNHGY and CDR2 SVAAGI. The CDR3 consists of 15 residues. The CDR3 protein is CASYTGTPPTGELFF. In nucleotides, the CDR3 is TGTGCCAGCTACACCGGGACTCCCCCCACCGGGGAGCTGTTTTTT.

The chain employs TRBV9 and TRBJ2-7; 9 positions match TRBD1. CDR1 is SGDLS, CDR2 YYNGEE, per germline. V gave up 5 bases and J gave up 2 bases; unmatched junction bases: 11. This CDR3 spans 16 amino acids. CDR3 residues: CASSQGFGQGTYEQYF. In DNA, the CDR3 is TGTGCCAGCAGTCAAGGATTTGGACAGGGGACCTACGAGCAGTACTTC.

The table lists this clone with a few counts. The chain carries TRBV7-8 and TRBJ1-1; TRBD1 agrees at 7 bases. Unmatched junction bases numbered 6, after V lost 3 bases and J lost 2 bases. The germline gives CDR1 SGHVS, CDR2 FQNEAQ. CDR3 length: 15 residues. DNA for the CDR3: TGTGCCAGCAGCTTCCGGACAGGTTCAAACACTGAAGCTTTCTTT. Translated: CASSFRTGSNTEAFF.

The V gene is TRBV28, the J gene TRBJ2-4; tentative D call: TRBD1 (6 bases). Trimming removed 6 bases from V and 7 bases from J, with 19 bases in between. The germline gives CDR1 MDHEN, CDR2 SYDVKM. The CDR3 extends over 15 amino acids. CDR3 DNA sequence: TGTGCCAGCAGCCCCCCGACAGGATTGTTCAACATTCAGTACTTC. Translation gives CASSPPTGLFNIQYF.

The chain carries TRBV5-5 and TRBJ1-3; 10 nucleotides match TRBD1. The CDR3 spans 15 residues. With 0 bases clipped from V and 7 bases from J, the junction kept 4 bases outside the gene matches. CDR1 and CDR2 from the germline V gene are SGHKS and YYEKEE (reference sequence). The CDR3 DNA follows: TGTGCCAGCAGCTTGGGCGGACAGGGGGGGAACACCATATATTTT. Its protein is CASSLGGQGGNTIYF.

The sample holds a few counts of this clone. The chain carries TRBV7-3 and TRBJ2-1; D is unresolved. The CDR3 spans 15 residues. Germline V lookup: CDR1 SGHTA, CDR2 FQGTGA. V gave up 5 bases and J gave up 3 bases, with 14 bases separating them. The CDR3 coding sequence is TGTGCCAGCAGCGTCCTTGGGGATCGCTACAATGAGCAGTTCTTC. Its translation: CASSVLGDRYNEQFF.

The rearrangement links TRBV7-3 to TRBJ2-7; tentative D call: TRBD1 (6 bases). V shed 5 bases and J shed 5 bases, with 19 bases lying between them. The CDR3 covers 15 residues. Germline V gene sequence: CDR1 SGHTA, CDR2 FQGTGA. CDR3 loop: CASSRTGTNKDEQYF. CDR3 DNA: TGTGCCAGCAGCCGAACCGGGACAAATAAAGACGAGCAGTACTTC.

In nucleotides, the CDR3 is TGTGCCAGCAGTCAAACAGGGGTCGGCTATGGCTACACCTTC. Its translation is CASSQTGVGYGYTF. The chain links TRBV28 to TRBJ1-2; 7 positions agree with TRBD1. The CDR3 contains 14 residues. The germline V gene encodes CDR1 MDHEN and CDR2 SYDVKM. V lost 5 bases, J lost 4 bases, and 7 bases stayed unmatched.

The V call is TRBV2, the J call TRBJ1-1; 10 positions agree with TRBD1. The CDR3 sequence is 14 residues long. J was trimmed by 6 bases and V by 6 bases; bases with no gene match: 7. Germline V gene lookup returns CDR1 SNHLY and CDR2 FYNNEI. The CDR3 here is CASSFGDRGSEAFF. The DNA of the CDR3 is TGTGCCAGCAGCTTCGGGGACAGGGGATCTGAAGCTTTCTTT.

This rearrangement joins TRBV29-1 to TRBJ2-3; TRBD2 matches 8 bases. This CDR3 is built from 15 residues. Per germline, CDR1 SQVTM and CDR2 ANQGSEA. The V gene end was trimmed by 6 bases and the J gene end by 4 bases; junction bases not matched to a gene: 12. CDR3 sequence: CSVGAGALRADTQYF. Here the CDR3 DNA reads TGCAGCGTGGGAGCGGGGGCCCTCCGGGCAGATACGCAGTATTTT.

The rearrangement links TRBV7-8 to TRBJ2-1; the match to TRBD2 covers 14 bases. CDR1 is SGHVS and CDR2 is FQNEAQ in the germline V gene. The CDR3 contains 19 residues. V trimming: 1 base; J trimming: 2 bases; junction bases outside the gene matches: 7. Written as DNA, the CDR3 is TGTGCCAGCAGCTTAGTAGGTTCGGGACTAGCGGGAGCCTACAATGAGCAGTTCTTC. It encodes CASSLVGSGLAGAYNEQFF.